The source of this T cell receptor (beta chain) is a study of blood T cell repertoires in COVID-19. In the study overall: The samples span acute and convalescent COVID-19 from the United States, Italy and Spain. Sample material is recorded as cDNA or gDNA derived from T cells, B-cell-depleted T cells, or PBMCs.

In the source study's methods: Estimated nucleated cell counts came from reference gene primer amplification. Measured with immunoSEQ multiplex PCR; TCRdb has only the in-frame clones, and not every one. That table gives V, J and clone size, and the DNA gave D and trimming. The sample shows around 17,000 clones, around 90% of them seen only once. The TCR originated in a man in his 60s with active COVID-19. The material sequenced was peripheral blood.

CDR3 coding DNA: TGTGCCAGCACCCGAAGAGACAGGGGGAATTCACCCCTCCACTTT. It translates to CASTRRDRGNSPLHF. This chain uses TRBV6-5 with TRBJ1-6, with TRBD1 identical over 9 bases. The J segment lost 7 bases and the V segment lost 7 bases, leaving 8 bases of the junction unmatched. In germline, CDR1 is MNHEY, CDR2 SVGAGI. CDR3 length: 15 amino acids.